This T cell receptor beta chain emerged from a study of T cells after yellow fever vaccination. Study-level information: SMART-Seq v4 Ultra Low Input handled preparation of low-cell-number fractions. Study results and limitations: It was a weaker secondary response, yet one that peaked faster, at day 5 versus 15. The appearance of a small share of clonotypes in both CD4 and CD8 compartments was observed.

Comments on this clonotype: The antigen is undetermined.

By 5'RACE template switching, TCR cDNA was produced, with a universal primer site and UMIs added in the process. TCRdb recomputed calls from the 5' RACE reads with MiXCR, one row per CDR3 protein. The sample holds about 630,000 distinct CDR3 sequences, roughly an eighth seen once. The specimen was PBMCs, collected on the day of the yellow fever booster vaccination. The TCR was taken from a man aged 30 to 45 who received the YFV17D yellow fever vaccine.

In nucleotides, the CDR3 is TGTGCCAGCAGTTCCCCCGGGACTAGCGACTACGAGCAGTACTTC. It specifies CASSSPGTSDYEQYF. The chain recombines TRBV6-5 with TRBJ2-7; 10 bases fit TRBD2. Trimming at V came to 4 bases and at J to 3 bases, leaving 6 bases not matched to a gene. Germline V gene sequence: CDR1 MNHEY, CDR2 SVGAGI. There are 15 residues in the CDR3.